Listed here are 19 T cell receptor beta chains from one sample, sequenced in a study of blood T cells in healthy people across ages. Then a second PCR, running roughly 7 to 11 cycles, was carried out with a sample-barcoded 5' primer and a J-beta primer mix. From the 5' RACE reads, TCRdb called clonotypes with MiXCR, one entry per CDR3 protein. This table holds 1.5 million to 2 million distinct CDR3 sequences, 28% found once. The sample consisted of blood. Receptors were obtained from a woman aged 25 to 39 in good health.

The chain links TRBV5-1 to TRBJ2-1, with a weak D call TRBD2 (5 bases). V was clipped by 5 bases and J by 8 bases, with 8 bases between them. CDR3 length: 11 amino acids. The V gene's germline CDR1 is SGHRS and CDR2 YFSETQ. CDR3 coding DNA: TGCGCCAGCAGGGAGGTCTATGAGCAGTTCTTC. Residues: CASREVYEQFF. The full variable domain, its missing parts supplied by reference TRBV5-1 and TRBJ2-1, is KAGVTQTPRYLIKTRGQQVTLSCSPISGHRSVSWYQQTPGQGLQFLFEYFSETQRNKGNFPGRFSGRQFSNSRSEMNVSTLELGDSALYLCASREVYEQFFGPGTRLTVL.

This clonotype was detected only a few times. The chain combines TRBV7-9 with TRBJ2-3; D is perhaps TRBD1 (5 bases). The germline gives CDR1 SEHNR, CDR2 FQNEAQ (reference sequence). This CDR3 region has 12 residues. The V end was cut by 6 bases, the J end by 4 bases, with 8 bases between. The CDR3 bases are TGTGCCAGCAGGGCAGGGTCAGATACGCAGTATTTT. It codes for CASRAGSDTQYF.

This clonotype was seen a few times. This rearrangement joins TRBV7-8 to TRBJ2-7, with 10 nucleotides matching TRBD2. This CDR3 is built from 14 residues. V lost 6 bases, J lost 5 bases, and 7 bases stayed unmatched. Germline V lookup: CDR1 SGHVS, CDR2 FQNEAQ. The DNA of the CDR3 is TGTGCCAGCAGTAAAAGCGGGAGGGCCCACGAGCAGTACTTC. This translates into CASSKSGRAHEQYF.

This clonotype was counted at least ten times. The CDR3 region has the DNA TGTGCCAGCAGAGGGGATGCGGAGACCCAGTACTTC. Its protein product is CASRGDAETQYF. The rearrangement uses TRBV6-1 and TRBJ2-5; weak D call: TRBD1 (5 bases). The CDR3 runs to 12 residues. CDR1 is MNHNS, CDR2 SASEGT, per germline. V shed 6 bases and J shed 5 bases, with 10 bases lying between them.

This clonotype was seen a few times. CDR3 sequence (DNA): TGTGCCAGCAGCCGACAGGCTGGGGCTAATGAAAAACTGTTTTTT. It yields the protein CASSRQAGANEKLFF. V and J are TRBV9 and TRBJ1-4; weak D call: TRBD1 (6 bases). V was clipped by 4 bases and J by 3 bases, with 13 bases between them. The CDR3 is 15 amino acids. The germline V gene has CDR1 SGDLS and CDR2 YYNGEE. The full variable domain, its missing parts supplied by reference TRBV9 and TRBJ1-4, is DSGVTQTPKHLITATGQRVTLRCSPRSGDLSVYWYQQSLDQGLQFLIQYYNGEERAKGNILERFSAQQFPDLHSELNLSSLELGDSALYFCASSRQAGANEKLFFGSGTQLSVL.

This clonotype was counted only a few times. This chain connects TRBV20-1 to TRBJ1-2; D gene ambiguous. The V end lost 5 bases, the J end lost 4 bases, and 17 bases lay between the germline ends. The CDR3 extends over 14 amino acids. Germline CDR1 is DFQATT and CDR2 is SNEGSKA (reference sequence). CDR3 protein: CSASLPGRTYGYTF. The CDR3 DNA sequence: TGCAGTGCTTCTCTTCCCGGGCGGACCTATGGCTACACCTTC.

This chain uses TRBV12-3 or TRBV12-4 with TRBJ2-6, with 7 bases that match TRBD1. The V segment lost 3 bases and the J segment 0 bases; nucleotides outside the gene matches: 11. This CDR3 is 19 amino acids long. CDR3 bases: TGTGCCAGCAGTTTTACCGGGACAGACTATTTCTCTGGGGCCAACGTCCTGACTTTC. Translation: CASSFTGTDYFSGANVLTF.

This clonotype has a handful of counts. Its ends do not fully match the called genes, so a read error is possible. The chain recombines TRBV3-1 with TRBJ2-1; TRBD1 might be the D (6 bases). CDR1 and CDR2 from the germline V gene are LGHDT and YNNKEL (reference sequence). The CDR3 is 15 amino acids. CDR3 loop: CAGSQDRPSRGEQFF. The CDR3 coding sequence is TGTGCCGGCAGCCAAGATCGGCCTAGCAGGGGTGAGCAGTTCTTC.

The table lists this clonotype with a few counts. The chain joins TRBV15 to TRBJ2-2, with D tentatively TRBD1 or TRBD2 (5 bases each). Trimming removed 0 bases at V and 5 bases at J, with 13 bases between. This CDR3 is 16 amino acids long. Germline-derived CDR1 and CDR2 are LNHNV and YYDKDF (reference sequence). The DNA for the CDR3 is TGTGCCACCAGCAGAGATTTGGTAGAGGGGACCGGGGAGCTGTTTTTT. Its protein is CATSRDLVEGTGELFF.

The chain links TRBV12-5 to TRBJ2-1; D remains ambiguous. V dropped 5 bases and J dropped 6 bases, with 23 bases sitting between them. The CDR3 sequence is 17 residues long. Germline CDR1 LGHNT, CDR2 FRNRAP. CDR3 sequence: CASGILQLLTTGNEQFF. CDR3 DNA: TGTGCTAGTGGTATCCTCCAACTCTTAACAACGGGCAATGAGCAGTTCTTC.

This clonotype occurred a few times. V is TRBV4-1 and J is TRBJ1-2; D unresolved. The CDR3 has 13 amino acids. Germline V CDR1 and CDR2: MGHRA, YSYEKL. V lost 10 bases, J lost 6 bases, and 18 bases lay in between. The CDR3 spells CAIAGPDDHGYTF. DNA of the CDR3: TGCGCCATAGCGGGTCCAGATGACCATGGCTACACCTTC.

The chain is built from TRBV6-2 or TRBV6-3 and TRBJ1-1; possible D gene TRBD1, 5 bases. Trimming stripped 6 bases from V and 0 bases from J, with 14 bases between. The germline CDR1 and CDR2 sequences are MNHEY and SVGEGT. CDR3 length equals 15 residues. DNA for the CDR3: TGTGCCAGCAGCCCACCGGGACTGCTGAACACTGAAGCTTTCTTT. Its translation: CASSPPGLLNTEAFF.

This clonotype was counted many times. CDR3 protein: CASSLVSAAGDSYTF. CDR3 DNA: TGCGCCAGCAGCTTGGTTTCGGCCGCGGGGGACAGCTACACCTTC. V and J are TRBV5-1 and TRBJ1-2; tentatively, D is TRBD1 (6 bases). CDR3 size: 15 residues. V was pared by 0 bases and J by 9 bases, with 18 bases between. Germline CDR1 reads SGHRS; CDR2 reads YFSETQ.

This clonotype was detected a few times. The rearrangement links TRBV5-1 to TRBJ2-3; TRBD2 agrees at 9 bases. Trimming cost V 4 bases and J 0 bases; bases outside gene matches: 9. The CDR3 totals 17 residues. In germline, CDR1 is SGHRS, CDR2 YFSETQ. The CDR3 reads CASSRGGDKLSTDTQYF. CDR3 DNA: TGCGCCAGCAGCCGCGGGGGGGATAAACTCAGCACAGATACGCAGTATTTT.

Ten or more counts support this clonotype. The gene calls are TRBV20-1 and TRBJ2-1; TRBD2 agrees at 9 bases. Germline assignment: CDR1 DFQATT and CDR2 SNEGSKA (reference sequence). This CDR3 contains 17 residues. V lost 0 bases, J lost 7 bases, and 13 bases stayed unmatched. The CDR3 nucleotides are TGCAGTGCTAGAGATAGGAGACTAGCGGCCATTAGAAATGAGCAGTTCTTC. Translated, it gives CSARDRRLAAIRNEQFF.

This clonotype showed up many times. The chain has TRBV29-1 and TRBJ2-7; D may match TRBD1 or TRBD2 (6 bases each). CDR1 and CDR2 (germline): SQVTM, ANQGSEA. V gave up 4 bases and J gave up 2 bases, with 18 bases separating them. This CDR3 has 15 residues. CDR3 amino acids: CSVGYWRDITYEQYF. The CDR3, as DNA: TGCAGCGTTGGGTATTGGAGGGACATCACCTACGAGCAGTACTTC.

The chain recombines TRBV2 with TRBJ2-6, with D perhaps TRBD1 (6 bases). The CDR3 has 16 amino acids. Deletions cut 7 bases from V and 0 bases from J, with 13 bases between. The germline CDR1 and CDR2 sequences are SNHLY and FYNNEI. The CDR3 nucleotides read TGTGCCAGCACTCCGGACAGTCGCTCTGGGGCCAACGTCCTGACTTTC. It yields the protein CASTPDSRSGANVLTF.

This chain's CDR3 is CASRGWGGTEAFF. CDR3 nucleotide sequence: TGTGCCAGCAGGGGCTGGGGTGGAACTGAAGCTTTCTTT. V usage is TRBV12-3 or TRBV12-4 and J usage is TRBJ1-1; D is uncertain. This CDR3 spans 13 amino acids. V dropped 6 bases and J dropped 5 bases, with 13 bases sitting between them.

CDR3 loop: CASSVGTGGTDTQYF. For the CDR3, the DNA is TGTGCCAGCAGCGTAGGAACAGGAGGCACAGATACGCAGTATTTT. The rearrangement joins TRBV9 to TRBJ2-3, with D possibly being TRBD1 (5 bases). This CDR3 is built from 15 residues. With 0 bases removed from V and 1 base from J, the gap between germline ends came to 9 bases. Germline assignment: CDR1 SGDLS and CDR2 YYNGEE.